This T cell receptor (beta chain) came from a study of neurological immune-mediated disorders. Study findings and constraints: For the multiple sclerosis repertoire cluster, an association with any clinical or MRI feature was absent. A possible signature was seen in one related-CDR3 cluster, into which phylogenetic grouping placed the repertoires of 18 of 34 multiple sclerosis patients. While HTLV-1-associated myelopathy showed the greatest TCR clonal expansion, multiple sclerosis showed the least, falling below healthy controls.

The authors obtained over 200 million TCR-beta sequences from 15-18 subjects per sequencing run. TCRdb re-called the 5' RACE reads through MiXCR, storing one row per CDR3 protein. The table includes fewer than 80,000 distinct CDR3 sequences, less than 6% detected once. The CDR3 consists of 15 residues. Germline CDR1 reads LGHDT; CDR2 reads YNNKEL (reference sequence). V shed 4 bases and J 6 bases; nucleotides not matched to a gene: 8. The sample holds many counts of this clonotype. Antigen specificity is unknown. The TCR sequence derives from a woman aged 45-60 years with multiple sclerosis. Sequenced sample: PBMCs. V usage is TRBV3-1 and J usage is TRBJ1-4; 7 bases agree with TRBD1. The DNA for the CDR3 is TGTGCCAGCAGCCTCCGGGACAGCCCTCATGAAAAACTGTTTTTT. Translating gives CASSLRDSPHEKLFF.